This T cell receptor (beta chain) was observed in a study of tissue T cells after allogeneic stem cell transplantation. The study, taken as a whole, reports: This small cohort was clinically heterogeneous, and sampling depth was a limitation. Motif-based clustering found tissue-specific repertoire signatures shared across patients, though few clones were shared. Anatomically similar tissues had similar TCR repertoires within each patient.

The time point denotes: mouse harvest day 14 after allogeneic transplant. Tail vein injection delivered 10^7 T-cell-depleted bone marrow cells and 10^6 splenic CD5+ T cells. This clone occurred a few times. Antigen: not known. Gene names are the mouse ones. The CDR3 end falls 1 residue outside the read, so it is completed with the germline J gene. TCRbeta CDR3 was sequenced at survey depth with template counts. The repertoire was sequenced with immunoSEQ multiplex PCR; TCRdb's copy has only in-frame clones and lacks some. The table lists around 6,000 clones, roughly 49% of them singletons. V was shortened by 2 bases and J by 6 bases, with 8 bases between the two germline ends. CDR1 and CDR2 from the germline V gene are KGHPV and FQNQEV (reference sequence). This CDR3 region has 14 residues.

The chain carries TRBV26 and TRBJ1-6; a weak D match, TRBD1 (6 bases). TRBJ1-6 is marked as an open reading frame, function uncertain. The sequenced sample consisted of gut tissue. This TCR derives from a female BALB/c mouse given C57BL/6 T cells with graft-versus-host disease after an allogeneic hematopoietic cell transplant. This CDR3 is CASSLRGANSPLYF. The CDR3 bases that were read are TGTGCCAGCAGTCTGCGGGGGGCTAATTCGCCCCTCTAC.